The clone carrying this TCR beta chain was recorded at least ten times. Its specificity is unknown. TCR beta CDR3 regions were amplified from RNA. HTBI primers were the set used in a first-round RT-PCR of the TCR CDR3. TCRdb reprocessed the multiplex PCR reads via MiXCR and lists one record per CDR3 protein. Among around 540,000 distinct CDR3 sequences listed, about 16% were seen once. The record originates from a study of T cells in Graves' hyperthyroidism and ophthalmopathy. Across the whole study: Upon initial diagnosis and before any treatment, peripheral blood was collected. Study conclusions and caveats: Stable hyperthyroidism and ophthalmopathy were separated using 13 V-J signatures. Before onset, by a median of around 6.4 months, the model predicted ophthalmopathy.

Patients with ophthalmopathy all had a Clinical Activity Score of at least 3, a NOSPECS grade of at least 4 and duration under 3 months. Trimming took 1 base from V and 10 from J; bases not matched to a gene: 5. From germline, CDR1 is SGHAT and CDR2 FQDESV (reference sequence). The CDR3 totals 14 residues. The origin of this receptor is a woman aged 25 to 39 with Graves' ophthalmopathy. Sequencing was carried out using blood. V usage is TRBV11-1 and J usage is TRBJ2-1, with 9 bases aligning to TRBD1. CDR3 sequence (DNA): TGTGCCAGCAGCTTAGGGACAGGGGATGGGGAGCAGTTCTTC. Amino acid sequence: CASSLGTGDGEQFF.